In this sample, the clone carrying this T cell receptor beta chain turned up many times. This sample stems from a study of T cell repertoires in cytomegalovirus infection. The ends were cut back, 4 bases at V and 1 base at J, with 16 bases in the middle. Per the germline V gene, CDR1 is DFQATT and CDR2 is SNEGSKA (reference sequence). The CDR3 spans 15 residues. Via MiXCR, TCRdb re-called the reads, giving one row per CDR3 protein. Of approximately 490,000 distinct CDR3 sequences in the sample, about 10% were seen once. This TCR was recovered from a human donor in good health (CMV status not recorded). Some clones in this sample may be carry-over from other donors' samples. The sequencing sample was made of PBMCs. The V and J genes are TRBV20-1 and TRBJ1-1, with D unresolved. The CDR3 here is CSANPPGRANTEAFF. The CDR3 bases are TGCAGTGCTAACCCCCCGGGGAGAGCGAACACTGAAGCTTTCTTT.